The 17 T cell receptor beta chains presented below share a single source sample, sequenced in a study of OX40 agonist ivuxolimab in advanced cancers. Clones were sequenced by immunoSEQ multiplex PCR, and TCRdb holds only the in-frame ones, with some missing. The sample has about 91,000 clones; 80% to 90% are singletons. Sequenced material: CD4+ or CD8+ T cells sorted from blood, taken in a trial of the OX40 agonist ivuxolimab. The receptors were sampled from an adult with an advanced solid tumor such as melanoma, head and neck, liver or kidney cancer.

CDR3 sequence: CASSPPALPEKLFF. CDR3 nucleotides: TGTGCCAGCAGCCCTCCCGCCCTCCCTGAAAAACTGTTTTTT. The chain recombines TRBV5-4 with TRBJ1-4; no definite D call. CDR3 length: 14 residues. CDR1 and CDR2 from the germline V gene are SGHNT and YYREEE (reference sequence). V was cut by 4 bases and J by 7 bases, with 14 bases left in between.

This chain links TRBV4-3 with TRBJ1-2, with D perhaps matching TRBD1 (5 bases). Germline V gives CDR1 LGHNA, CDR2 YSLEER. The V and J ends lost 3 bases and 4 bases respectively, with 15 bases between them. The CDR3 totals 15 residues. The CDR3 region is CASSHNRGPPYGYTF. The CDR3 DNA reads as TGCGCCAGCAGCCACAACCGGGGCCCACCCTATGGCTACACCTTC.

The V call is TRBV7-2, the J call TRBJ1-5; possible D gene TRBD1, 6 bases. Between the trimmed V and J ends, which lost 6 bases and 11 bases, there was a span of 14 bases. From germline, CDR1 is SGHTA and CDR2 FQGNSA. The CDR3 has 12 residues. The CDR3 sequence is CASSYEQGTQHF. The CDR3 DNA follows: TGTGCCAGCAGTTATGAACAGGGAACCCAGCATTTT. Combining the CDR3 with reference TRBV7-2 and TRBJ1-5 gives the whole variable domain GAGVSQSPSNKVTEKGKDVELRCDPISGHTALYWYRQSLGQGLEFLIYFQGNSAPDKSGLPSDRFSAERTGGSVSTLTIQRTQQEDSAVYLCASSYEQGTQHFGDGTRLSIL.

The rearrangement joins TRBV7-9 to TRBJ2-7, with 7 nucleotides matching TRBD2. In germline, CDR1 is SEHNR, CDR2 FQNEAQ (reference sequence). This CDR3 contains 14 residues. J lost 0 bases, V lost 9 bases, and 8 bases had no gene match. The CDR3 sequence is CASKSGASSYEQYV. Written as DNA, the CDR3 is TGTGCCAGTAAAAGCGGGGCGAGCTCCTACGAGCAGTACGTC.

J is TRBJ2-1 and V is TRBV27, with TRBD1 matching 8 bases. This CDR3 comprises 15 residues. Germline trimming cut 7 bases from V and 4 bases from J; bases unmatched to any gene: 9. Germline V lookup: CDR1 MNHEY, CDR2 SMNVEV (reference sequence). CDR3 loop: CASTPGTGHYNEQFF. CDR3 in DNA: TGTGCCAGCACCCCCGGGACAGGCCATTACAATGAGCAGTTCTTC.

The rearrangement links TRBV5-4 to TRBJ2-3, with a weak D call TRBD1 (6 bases). There are 16 residues in the CDR3. The germline V and J ends were trimmed by 1 base and 1 base, with 13 bases remaining between them. Germline V gene lookup returns CDR1 SGHNT and CDR2 YYREEE (reference sequence). In nucleotides, the CDR3 is TGTGCCAGCAGCTTGATGTGGGGGCCTGGCACAGATACGCAGTATTTT. This sequence encodes CASSLMWGPGTDTQYF.

The V and J genes are TRBV7-9 and TRBJ2-7; D is possibly TRBD1 (6 bases). The CDR3 runs to 13 residues. Looked up from germline, CDR1 is SEHNR and CDR2 is FQNEAQ (reference sequence). Trimming pared 5 bases from V and 3 bases from J, leaving 11 bases between. CDR3 DNA sequence: TGTGCCAGCAGCGACCGAGGGGGCTACGAGCAGTACGTC. This sequence encodes CASSDRGGYEQYV.

The chain links TRBV6-1 to TRBJ1-2; 7 bases fit TRBD1. The length of the CDR3 is 12 residues. Germline V gives CDR1 MNHNS, CDR2 SASEGT. The J segment lost 6 bases and the V segment lost 4 bases, leaving 2 bases of the junction unmatched. CDR3 amino acids: CASSGQGHGYTF. The CDR3 nucleotides read TGTGCCAGCAGTGGACAGGGCCATGGCTACACCTTC.

The chain is built from TRBV19 and TRBJ1-2, with D possibly TRBD1 on 6 matching bases. The CDR3 is 12 amino acids. Trimming removed 6 bases from V and 8 bases from J, with 13 bases in between. The germline gives CDR1 LNHDA, CDR2 SQIVND (reference sequence). Here the CDR3 DNA reads TGTGCCAGTAGGAACAGGGCTGGGGGCTACACCTTC. Its translation is CASRNRAGGYTF.

This rearrangement joins TRBV5-6 to TRBJ2-1, with TRBD2 matching over 12 bases. V gave up 0 bases and J gave up 2 bases; unmatched junction bases: 3. This CDR3 is built from 17 residues. The germline V gene has CDR1 SGHDT and CDR2 YYEEEE. This CDR3 reads CASSLGGLAGTYNEQFF. The CDR3 nucleotides are TGTGCCAGCAGCTTGGGTGGACTAGCGGGGACCTACAATGAGCAGTTCTTC.

V gene TRBV6-5 combines with J gene TRBJ1-3; no clear D. Germline-derived CDR1 and CDR2 are MNHEY and SVGAGI. This CDR3 spans 13 amino acids. V lost 2 bases, J lost 4 bases, and 6 bases lay in between. CDR3: CASSYTPGNTIYF. For the CDR3, the DNA is TGTGCCAGCAGTTACACACCAGGAAACACCATATATTTT.

The chain couples TRBV6-7 to TRBJ2-2; 8 nucleotides match TRBD2. TRBV6-7 qualifies as an ORF whose function is uncertain. V lost 5 bases to trimming and J lost 7 bases; unmatched junction nucleotides: 15. This CDR3 region has 17 residues. The CDR3 DNA sequence: TGTGCCAGCAGTCCTCCTTCGAAGCGGGGGTACGGCGGGGAGCTGTTTTTT. Translation: CASSPPSKRGYGGELFF.

CDR3 sequence reads: CACDRGSYNEQFF. DNA for the CDR3: TGTGCCTGTGACAGGGGGTCCTACAATGAGCAGTTCTTC. The rearrangement joins TRBV30 to TRBJ2-1, with 9 bases fitting TRBD1. V trimming: 6 bases; J trimming: 1 base; junction bases outside the gene matches: 1. This CDR3 is 13 amino acids long. Per the germline V gene, CDR1 is GTSNPN and CDR2 is SVGIG (reference sequence). Filled out from reference TRBV30 and TRBJ2-1, the complete variable domain reads SQTIHQWPATLVQPVGSPLSLECTVEGTSNPNLYWYRQAAGRGLQLLFYSVGIGQISSEVPQNLSASRPQDRQFILSSKKLLLSDSGFYLCACDRGSYNEQFFGPGTRLTVL.

The chain links TRBV6-4 to TRBJ2-4; 8 positions agree with TRBD1. Losses at the gene ends were 8 bases for V and 0 bases for J; bases not matched to a gene: 12. The CDR3 consists of 17 residues. Germline CDR1 reads MRHNA; CDR2 reads SNTAGT. The CDR3 spells CASPGQGSPLAKNIQYF. CDR3 DNA: TGTGCCAGCCCTGGACAGGGAAGTCCGCTAGCCAAAAACATTCAGTACTTC.

This chain uses TRBV6-5 with TRBJ1-1, with no clear D. The CDR3 runs to 14 residues. Trimming took 4 bases from V and 4 from J, leaving 13 bases between them. Germline V gene sequence: CDR1 MNHEY, CDR2 SVGAGI. This chain's CDR3 is CASSSPMDGTEAFF. CDR3 sequence (DNA): TGTGCCAGCAGTTCCCCGATGGACGGCACTGAAGCTTTCTTT.

The V call is TRBV5-1, the J call TRBJ2-6; D gene unclear. CDR3 length: 15 amino acids. Trimming left V 0 bases short and J 4 bases short, with 8 bases between. The germline V gene has CDR1 SGHRS and CDR2 YFSETQ. The CDR3: CASSLALAGANVLTF. CDR3 bases: TGCGCCAGCAGCTTGGCTTTGGCCGGGGCCAACGTCCTGACTTTC.

The chain links TRBV30 to TRBJ1-2; no clear D. The V end lost 4 bases, the J end lost 7 bases, and 16 bases lay between the germline ends. The germline V gene has CDR1 GTSNPN and CDR2 SVGIG (reference sequence). CDR3 length equals 13 residues. The CDR3 is CAWTPWGSRGYTF. Written as DNA, the CDR3 is TGTGCCTGGACTCCCTGGGGAAGTCGTGGCTACACCTTC.